These 12 T cell receptor beta chains were all obtained from the same sample, sequenced in a study of shared clonotypes between healthy human individuals. Produced via immunoSEQ multiplex PCR; TCRdb's table is partial and in-frame only. The table records fewer than 1 million clones, 90% to 98% of them present only once. Only CD45RO-negative cells positively selected for CCR7 counted as naive CD8 cells, so terminally differentiated effector memory CD45RA+ cells were excluded. The sample comprised naive CD8+ T cells sorted from blood. Receptor source: a man aged 25-45 years in good health.

The rearrangement links TRBV29-1 to TRBJ2-1; TRBD2 might be the D (5 bases). Between the trimmed V and J ends, which lost 4 bases and 0 bases, there was a span of 16 bases. This CDR3 contains 16 residues. Germline V gene sequence: CDR1 SQVTM, CDR2 ANQGSEA. The CDR3 is CSVVGKKTSSYNEQFF. CDR3 DNA sequence: TGCAGCGTTGTTGGGAAGAAAACTAGCTCCTACAATGAGCAGTTCTTC.

Concerning this clone: This specimen includes other DNA sequences encoding the same CDR3. The chain recombines TRBV2 with TRBJ2-7; TRBD2 is a possible D gene (5 bases). The CDR3 totals 14 residues. The V gene's germline CDR1 is SNHLY and CDR2 FYNNEI. Deletions cut 1 base from V and 0 bases from J, with 7 bases between. CDR3 sequence reads: CASSEGRTSYEQYF. The CDR3 coding sequence is TGTGCCAGCAGTGAAGGGAGGACCTCCTACGAGCAGTACTTC.

The chain joins TRBV7-6 to TRBJ2-5; 7 bases are a match to TRBD2. Per the germline V gene, CDR1 is SGHVS and CDR2 is FNYEAQ. V was clipped by 0 bases and J by 4 bases; unmatched bases: 5. This CDR3 comprises 15 residues. The CDR3: CASSLASGEGETQYF. DNA of the CDR3: TGTGCCAGCAGCTTAGCATCCGGGGAGGGAGAGACCCAGTACTTC.

DNA of the CDR3: TGTGCCAGCAGTTTTGGCAATTTAAACGAGCAGTACTTC. It yields the protein CASSFGNLNEQYF. This sequence joins TRBV27 and TRBJ2-7; D remains unclear. There are 13 residues in the CDR3. CDR1 and CDR2 (germline): MNHEY, SMNVEV (reference sequence). The V end lost 3 bases, the J end lost 5 bases, and 11 bases lay between the germline ends.

J is TRBJ2-3 and V is TRBV5-6, with 7 bases identical to TRBD1. Trimming removed 1 base from V and 6 bases from J; junction bases left unmatched: 14. From germline, CDR1 is SGHDT and CDR2 YYEEEE. This CDR3 has 17 amino acids. CDR3 region: CASSLRSGTEIIDTQYF. CDR3 DNA: TGTGCCAGCAGCTTGAGGTCCGGGACAGAGATCATCGATACGCAGTATTTT.

The chain combines TRBV6-5 with TRBJ2-3; D is unclear. V was cut by 8 bases and J by 6 bases, with 12 bases left in between. The CDR3 runs to 12 residues. Germline V gene data show CDR1 as MNHEY and CDR2 as SVGAGI. The CDR3 loop reads CASGRNLDTQYF. The CDR3 nucleotides are TGTGCCAGCGGCAGAAACTTGGATACGCAGTATTTT.

As DNA, the CDR3 is TGTGCCTGGAGTGCAACCTCGGACAGGGAGCCCGAGACCCAGTACTTC. The encoded protein is CAWSATSDREPETQYF. The chain couples TRBV30 to TRBJ2-5; 8 bases line up with TRBD1. The CDR3 length is 16 residues. The V and J ends lost 1 base and 5 bases, in that order; junction bases with no gene match: 12. Per the germline V gene, CDR1 is GTSNPN and CDR2 is SVGIG (reference sequence).

The chain carries TRBV11-2 and TRBJ2-2; 10 nucleotides line up with TRBD2. In germline, CDR1 is SGHAT, CDR2 FQNNGV. V lost 4 bases to trimming and J lost 6 bases; unmatched junction nucleotides: 8. The CDR3 spans 16 residues. CDR3 coding DNA: TGTGCCAGCAGCTCAGCTAGCGGGAGTAGGGCCGGGGAGCTGTTTTTT. It translates to CASSSASGSRAGELFF. Using reference TRBV11-2 and TRBJ2-2 for the parts outside the CDR3, the full variable domain is EAGVAQSPRYKIIEKRQSVAFWCNPISGHATLYWYQQILGQGPKLLIQFQNNGVVDDSQLPKDRFSAERLKGVDSTLKIQPAKLEDSAVYLCASSSASGSRAGELFFGEGSRLTVL.

The V gene is TRBV19, the J gene TRBJ2-3; 7 positions match TRBD1. CDR3 length: 14 amino acids. V was pared by 9 bases and J by 2 bases, with 8 bases of the junction left unmatched. Germline V lookup: CDR1 LNHDA, CDR2 SQIVND (reference sequence). CDR3 coding DNA: TGTGCCAGCTCCAGGACAGGTTACACAGATACGCAGTATTTT. Translating gives CASSRTGYTDTQYF.

The chain recombines TRBV27 with TRBJ2-7; TRBD2 might be the D (6 bases). Per germline, CDR1 MNHEY and CDR2 SMNVEV (reference sequence). CDR3 size: 15 residues. V gave up 2 bases and J gave up 6 bases, with 17 bases separating them. The CDR3 DNA sequence: TGTGCCAGCAGTTTAGCGGGTCCAGCGGGTGGCGAGCAGTACTTC. It is translated as CASSLAGPAGGEQYF.

The rearrangement uses TRBV18 and TRBJ2-3, with TRBD1 as a possible D gene (5 bases). V was shortened by 8 bases and J by 0 bases, with 12 bases between the two germline ends. The length of the CDR3 is 14 residues. Germline CDR1 and CDR2: KGHSH and LQKENI. This chain's CDR3 is CASTRQPSTDTQYF. The DNA for the CDR3 is TGTGCCAGCACGAGACAGCCTAGCACAGATACGCAGTATTTT.

The chain employs TRBV2 and TRBJ2-5; a weak D match, TRBD2 (5 bases). The CDR3 sequence is 15 residues long. The germline V and J ends were trimmed by 6 bases and 1 base, with 15 bases remaining between them. Germline V CDR1 and CDR2: SNHLY, FYNNEI. The CDR3 DNA follows: TGTGCCAGCAGGGACGACCGGGGTAGCCAAGAGACCCAGTACTTC. This encodes CASRDDRGSQETQYF.